This paragraph reports one T cell receptor beta chain. The sample comes from a study of T cell changes during pregnancy in multiple sclerosis. V was clipped by 2 bases and J by 5 bases, with 9 bases between them. The CDR3 is made up of 13 amino acids. Germline-derived CDR1 and CDR2 are SGHNT and YENEEA. Clones were read by immunoSEQ multiplex PCR, and TCRdb kept only the in-frame ones, dropping some. The sample consists of around 70,000 clones, 75% to 95% of them appearing once. The V call is TRBV11-3, the J call TRBJ2-5, with D perhaps matching TRBD1 (6 bases). Source: peripheral blood, taken in the second trimester of pregnancy. The TCR originated in a female donor with multiple sclerosis, enrolled in a pregnancy study. The CDR3 DNA reads as TGTGCCAGCAGCTTAAGGCAGGGGGAGACCCAGTACTTC. Encoded protein: CASSLRQGETQYF. Full variable domain (remainder filled in from reference TRBV11-3 and TRBJ2-5): EAGVVQSPRYKIIEKKQPVAFWCNPISGHNTLYWYLQNLGQGPELLIRYENEEAVDDSQLPKDRFSAERLKGVDSTLKIQPAELGDSAVYLCASSLRQGETQYFGPGTRLLVL.